Presented here are 27 T cell receptor beta chains from one specimen sequenced in a study of blood T cell repertoires in COVID-19. The table came from immunoSEQ multiplex PCR; TCRdb's copy has only in-frame clones and leaves some out. The repertoire includes some 130,000 clones, approximately 83% of them detected once, and approximately 11% sits in the top ten. Input material: peripheral blood. These receptors all stem from a man at least 80 years old with acute or convalescent COVID-19.

J is TRBJ2-5 and V is TRBV28; 10 nucleotides line up with TRBD1. Germline CDR1 and CDR2: MDHEN and SYDVKM. CDR3 length: 15 residues. The V gene end was trimmed by 6 bases and the J gene end by 2 bases; junction bases not matched to a gene: 6. CDR3 protein: CASSPRDRGQETQYF. Here the CDR3 DNA reads TGTGCCAGCAGCCCCCGGGACAGGGGTCAAGAGACCCAGTACTTC.

This chain connects TRBV19 to TRBJ2-7; 9 positions agree with TRBD2. The germline CDR1 and CDR2 sequences are LNHDA and SQIVND (reference sequence). There are 13 residues in the CDR3. The V segment lost 10 bases and the J segment 2 bases; nucleotides outside the gene matches: 6. The CDR3 sequence: CATSSGGPYEQYF. The DNA of the CDR3 is TGTGCCACCTCCAGCGGGGGGCCCTACGAGCAGTACTTC. The whole variable domain, filled in from reference TRBV19 and TRBJ2-7, reads DGGITQSPKYLFRKEGQNVTLSCEQNLNHDAMYWYRQDPGQGLRLIYYSQIVNDFQKGDIAEGYSVSREKKESFPLTVTSAQKNPTAFYLCATSSGGPYEQYFGPGTRLTVT.

The chain has TRBV7-9 and TRBJ2-1; D uncertain. This CDR3 has 13 residues. The germline V and J ends were trimmed by 5 bases and 6 bases, with 11 bases remaining between them. Germline V lookup: CDR1 SEHNR, CDR2 FQNEAQ (reference sequence). CDR3: CASSPRVANEQFF. The DNA of the CDR3 is TGTGCCAGCAGCCCCCGAGTCGCCAATGAGCAGTTCTTC. Together with reference TRBV7-9 and TRBJ2-1, the CDR3 gives the full variable domain: DTGVSQNPRHKITKRGQNVTFRCDPISEHNRLYWYRQTLGQGPEFLTYFQNEAQLEKSRLLSDRFSAERPKGSFSTLEIQRTEQGDSAMYLCASSPRVANEQFFGPGTRLTVL.

The V and J genes are TRBV5-1 and TRBJ2-7, with 8 bases identical to TRBD1. In germline, CDR1 is SGHRS, CDR2 YFSETQ. V was pared by 1 base and J by 3 bases, with 18 bases of the junction left unmatched. There are 19 residues in the CDR3. CDR3: CASSLTLTTTGDRSYEQYF. CDR3 DNA: TGCGCCAGCAGCTTGACACTCACCACCACGGGGGACAGGAGCTACGAGCAGTACTTC.

This rearrangement joins TRBV28 to TRBJ2-7, with 8 positions matching TRBD1. The CDR3 runs to 14 residues. J gave up 4 bases and V 7 bases, and 9 bases lay outside the gene matches. Germline loops: CDR1 MDHEN, CDR2 SYDVKM. CDR3 loop: CASNARGQGYEQYF. The DNA of the CDR3 is TGTGCCAGCAATGCGCGAGGACAGGGATACGAGCAGTACTTC.

The rearrangement joins TRBV7-9 to TRBJ2-7; TRBD1 matches at 10 bases. This CDR3 spans 15 amino acids. CDR1 and CDR2 from the germline V gene are SEHNR and FQNEAQ (reference sequence). The trim removed 7 bases at V and 3 bases at J, leaving 9 bases unmatched. The CDR3 loop reads CASMARGQGFYEQYF. The CDR3 DNA follows: TGTGCCAGCATGGCAAGGGGACAGGGGTTCTACGAGCAGTACTTC.

The chain carries TRBV25-1 and TRBJ1-1, with D unresolved. Trimming took off 8 bases at V and 5 bases at J, with 21 bases between the two ends. Germline CDR1 is MGHDK and CDR2 is SYGVNS. The CDR3 extends over 15 amino acids. CDR3 sequence (DNA): TGTGCCAGCCGTCCATCGACGATTAGGGAGACTGAAGCTTTCTTT. This encodes CASRPSTIRETEAFF.

The V call is TRBV21-1, the J call TRBJ1-2; the table's D call of TRBD1 was not tested on the DNA. TRBV21-1 is shown as a pseudogene. The CDR3 extends over 14 amino acids. CDR3 loop: CASSSPGTGNGYTF. In DNA form, the CDR3 reads TGTGCCAGCAGCAGCCCCGGGACAGGGAATGGCTACACCTTC.

The rearrangement joins TRBV11-2 to TRBJ1-2, with D perhaps TRBD1 (5 bases). Looked up from germline, CDR1 is SGHAT and CDR2 is FQNNGV. This CDR3 has 14 residues. Trimming stripped 2 bases from V and 7 bases from J, with 14 bases between. CDR3 residues: CASSLRSQGAGYTF. CDR3 nucleotide sequence: TGTGCCAGCAGCTTACGATCCCAGGGTGCTGGCTACACCTTC.

The chain couples TRBV5-5 to TRBJ1-5; D is unresolved. Between the trimmed V and J ends, which lost 2 bases and 5 bases, there was a span of 5 bases. The CDR3 sequence is 12 residues long. Germline CDR1 is SGHKS and CDR2 is YYEKEE (reference sequence). The CDR3 is CASSFEDQPQHF. CDR3 sequence (DNA): TGTGCCAGCAGCTTCGAGGATCAGCCCCAGCATTTT.

This chain connects TRBV11-2 to TRBJ1-1; 7 bases are shared with TRBD1. The CDR3 is 17 residues long. Trimming cost V 4 bases and J 1 base; bases outside gene matches: 12. Per germline, CDR1 SGHAT and CDR2 FQNNGV. The CDR3 coding sequence is TGTGCCAGCAGCTCGACGGACAGGCGACCAGAGAACACTGAAGCTTTCTTT. Translating it yields CASSSTDRRPENTEAFF. Using reference TRBV11-2 and TRBJ1-1 for the parts outside the CDR3, the full variable domain is EAGVAQSPRYKIIEKRQSVAFWCNPISGHATLYWYQQILGQGPKLLIQFQNNGVVDDSQLPKDRFSAERLKGVDSTLKIQPAKLEDSAVYLCASSSTDRRPENTEAFFGQGTRLTVV.

In the case of this clone: Other nucleotide sequences in the sample specify the same CDR3. The chain couples TRBV24-1 to TRBJ2-7; 9 bases agree with TRBD1. CDR1 and CDR2 from the germline V gene are KGHDR and SFDVKD. The CDR3 runs 15 residues. With 5 bases clipped from V and 2 bases from J, the junction kept 6 bases outside the gene matches. CDR3 in DNA: TGTGCCACCAGTGCACCGGGACAGGGTACCTACGAGCAGTACTTC. This sequence encodes CATSAPGQGTYEQYF.

CDR3 amino acids: CASIKGQGSYEQYF. CDR3 nucleotides: TGTGCCAGCATAAAGGGACAGGGGTCCTACGAGCAGTACTTC. The V and J genes are TRBV27 and TRBJ2-7; TRBD1 aligns across 10 bases. Germline values: CDR1 MNHEY, CDR2 SMNVEV (reference sequence). The CDR3 covers 14 residues. V was pared by 7 bases and J by 1 base, with 4 bases of the junction left unmatched.

CDR3 nucleotide sequence: TGTGCCAGCAGTGAATCGGTCAGGGCGAACACTGAAGCTTTCTTT. This encodes CASSESVRANTEAFF. The rearrangement links TRBV25-1 to TRBJ1-1, with D possibly being TRBD1 (5 bases). The V gene lost 1 base and the J gene lost 1 base, with 10 bases spanning the gap. Germline V gives CDR1 MGHDK, CDR2 SYGVNS. The CDR3 length is 15 residues.

This clone has just a few counts. The rearrangement links TRBV5-1 to TRBJ1-3; 7 positions match TRBD1. V lost 4 bases to trimming and J lost 7 bases; unmatched junction nucleotides: 11. The CDR3 runs 15 residues. CDR1 is SGHRS and CDR2 is YFSETQ in the germline V gene. CDR3 coding DNA: TGCGCCAGCAGCCTGATGGGGACAGCCGCGAACACCATATATTTT. Amino acid sequence: CASSLMGTAANTIYF. Full variable domain (outside the CDR3, taken from reference TRBV5-1 and TRBJ1-3): KAGVTQTPRYLIKTRGQQVTLSCSPISGHRSVSWYQQTPGQGLQFLFEYFSETQRNKGNFPGRFSGRQFSNSRSEMNVSTLELGDSALYLCASSLMGTAANTIYFGEGSWLTVV.

The chain recombines TRBV18 with TRBJ1-1, with 7 nucleotides matching TRBD1. There are 14 residues in the CDR3. Germline assignment: CDR1 KGHSH and CDR2 LQKENI. J lost 4 bases, V lost 5 bases, and 7 bases had no gene match. The CDR3 DNA reads as TGTGCCAGCTCAGCGGGACAGACGGGCACTGAAGCTTTCTTT. It specifies CASSAGQTGTEAFF.

This clone was detected only once. The chain joins TRBV4-3 to TRBJ2-2; a possible D gene is TRBD1 (5 bases). The V and J ends lost 0 bases and 3 bases respectively, with 11 bases between them. This CDR3 has 16 residues. Germline V gene sequence: CDR1 LGHNA, CDR2 YSLEER. In nucleotides, the CDR3 is TGCGCCAGCAGCCAAGACGTGAAAGGGGACACCGGGGAGCTGTTTTTT. As protein: CASSQDVKGDTGELFF.

This clone was detected a few times. The chain employs TRBV27 and TRBJ1-1; D is ambiguous. The V and J ends lost 2 bases and 1 base respectively, with 8 bases between them. Looked up from germline, CDR1 is MNHEY and CDR2 is SMNVEV (reference sequence). This CDR3 is 14 amino acids long. The chain's CDR3 is CASSLVRGNTEAFF. The CDR3 region has the DNA TGTGCCAGCAGTTTAGTCAGAGGGAACACTGAAGCTTTCTTT.

This chain connects TRBV29-1 to TRBJ1-2, with 10 nucleotides matching TRBD1. The CDR3 totals 17 residues. With 7 bases clipped from V and 0 bases from J, the junction kept 14 bases outside the gene matches. The V gene's germline CDR1 is SQVTM and CDR2 ANQGSEA. The CDR3 coding sequence is TGCAGCGGGTCGCGACAGGGGGCAGGTGGGCCTAACTATGGCTACACCTTC. Amino acid sequence: CSGSRQGAGGPNYGYTF.

The chain employs TRBV29-1 and TRBJ2-7; 9 nucleotides align to TRBD1. The germline V gene encodes CDR1 SQVTM and CDR2 ANQGSEA. The V and J ends lost 5 bases and 0 bases, in that order; junction bases with no gene match: 5. This CDR3 spans 14 amino acids. CDR3 protein: CSVSGTGISYEQYF. The CDR3 DNA is TGCAGCGTTTCCGGGACAGGGATCTCCTACGAGCAGTACTTC.

This clone was counted between two and nine times. The genes are TRBV2 and TRBJ2-6; D uncertain. This CDR3 has 13 residues. Germline V CDR1 and CDR2: SNHLY, FYNNEI. Deletions cut 8 bases from V and 1 base from J, with 6 bases between. CDR3 DNA: TGTGCCAGCGAAGCTTCTGGGGCCAACGTCCTGACTTTC. Translating gives CASEASGANVLTF.

The table lists this clone with a count of one. The V call is TRBV6-5, the J call TRBJ2-3, with 7 bases matching TRBD1. CDR1 is MNHEY and CDR2 is SVGAGI in the germline V gene. The CDR3 extends over 12 amino acids. Germline trimming cut 8 bases from V and 5 bases from J; bases unmatched to any gene: 4. In DNA, the CDR3 is TGTGCCAGCGGGAACAGGGGAGATACGCAGTATTTT. It translates to CASGNRGDTQYF.

There are a few counts of this clone. The chain is built from TRBV2 and TRBJ1-3, with D unresolved. The CDR3 runs 16 residues. Germline loops: CDR1 SNHLY, CDR2 FYNNEI. Trimming stripped 3 bases from V and 4 bases from J, with 16 bases between. This CDR3 reads CASSESQLAGGNTIYF. The CDR3 nucleotides are TGTGCCAGCAGTGAGTCGCAATTGGCGGGAGGAAACACCATATATTTT.

V is TRBV5-6 and J is TRBJ2-7, with 7 positions matching TRBD2. Per the germline V gene, CDR1 is SGHDT and CDR2 is YYEEEE. Unmatched junction bases numbered 14, after V lost 4 bases and J lost 1 base. There are 17 residues in the CDR3. CDR3 in DNA: TGTGCCAGCAGCGGCGCCCTATGGGCGGGAGATTCCTACGAGCAGTACTTC. Translation: CASSGALWAGDSYEQYF.

V and J are TRBV7-3 and TRBJ2-1; 9 nucleotides align to TRBD2. From germline, CDR1 is SGHTA and CDR2 FQGTGA. This CDR3 is 13 amino acids long. Germline trimming cut 5 bases from V and 13 bases from J; bases unmatched to any gene: 9. In DNA form, the CDR3 reads TGTGCCAGCAGCCAAGATTCTAGCGGGGCCCAGTTCTTC. It specifies CASSQDSSGAQFF.

V gene TRBV5-6 combines with J gene TRBJ1-2; no definite D call. Germline CDR1 is SGHDT and CDR2 is YYEEEE. The V gene lost 2 bases and the J gene lost 4 bases, with 15 bases spanning the gap. This CDR3 has 15 amino acids. The chain's CDR3 is CASSLAPAATYGYTF. CDR3 sequence (DNA): TGTGCCAGCAGCTTAGCCCCTGCGGCGACCTATGGCTACACCTTC.

The CDR3 sequence is CASSGVQNTEAFF. CDR3 DNA: TGTGCCAGCAGCGGTGTACAGAACACTGAAGCTTTCTTT. The chain links TRBV5-6 to TRBJ1-1; no clear D gene. The ends were cut back, 4 bases at V and 1 base at J, with 8 bases in the middle. This CDR3 is built from 13 residues. The germline V gene encodes CDR1 SGHDT and CDR2 YYEEEE.